This TCR beta chain was found in a study of metastatic and nonmetastatic thyroid tumors. Across the study: Both malignant and benign thyroid patients supplied peripheral blood and tumor or nodule tissue samples, across which the repertoires of these patients were then compared.

No treatment had been given to any patient before thyroid surgery. This clone is a singleton in its sample. TCRdb reprocessed the PCR reads via MiXCR. The sample contains under 50,000 clones, around 30% of which appear only once. This sequence was found in a male donor with papillary thyroid cancer or a benign thyroid nodule (not recorded which). Some clones in this sample may be carry-over from other donors' samples. Sequencing was done on a sample of blood.

The CDR3 DNA sequence: TGTGCCAGCTCACCGCTGGCTCACACCGGGGAGCTGTTTTTT. Translated: CASSPLAHTGELFF. The chain recombines TRBV18 with TRBJ2-2; the D is unclear. The CDR3 runs 14 residues. Germline CDR1 and CDR2: KGHSH and LQKENI. Trimming shortened V by 3 bases and J by 3 bases, and 8 bases separated the two germline ends.